What follows is one T cell receptor (beta chain) and its context. Its antigen is unidentified. The sample comes from a study of shared clonotypes between healthy human individuals. At the level of the study: CD4 naive and CD4 memory each took three plates per donor, while CD8 naive took two and CD8 memory one.

Germline V CDR1 and CDR2: SNHLY, FYNNEI. This CDR3 has 12 amino acids. The V and J ends lost 4 bases and 9 bases respectively, with 12 bases between them. Every donor, a Caucasian adult, lived in Nashville, Tennessee. The assay ran at deep level. The method was immunoSEQ multiplex PCR; TCRdb's version includes in-frame clones alone and lacks a portion of them. The profile shows fewer than 3 million clones, about 90% of them singletons. Overall study findings and caveats: Measured sharing among donors was expected to vary with sequencing depth.

The specimen was naive CD4+ T cells from PBMCs. Subset reported: CD45RA+ positively selected. The chain combines TRBV2 with TRBJ2-5; D gene unclear. This receptor was taken from a young man in good health. Some clones in this sample may be carry-over from other donors' samples. The CDR3 region is CASSALSLAQYF. In nucleotides, the CDR3 is TGTGCCAGCAGTGCTCTCTCCTTGGCCCAGTACTTC.